These 12 T cell receptor beta chains were all obtained from the same sample, sequenced in a study of T cells in Graves' hyperthyroidism and ophthalmopathy. TCR beta CDR3 region amplification was performed from RNA transcripts. HTBI primers were the set used in a first-round RT-PCR of the TCR CDR3. MiXCR, applied by TCRdb to the multiplex PCR reads, yields one record per CDR3 protein. The sample records more than 500,000 distinct CDR3 sequences, 46% being singletons. Sequences were obtained from peripheral blood or thyroid tissue (not recorded which). The receptors originated from an adult woman with Graves' disease, either hyperthyroidism or ophthalmopathy (not recorded which).

This sequence joins TRBV5-1 and TRBJ1-1, with no clear D. Germline values: CDR1 SGHRS, CDR2 YFSETQ. V gave up 1 base and J gave up 6 bases, with 10 bases separating them. The CDR3 runs 13 residues. DNA for the CDR3: TGCGCCAGCAGCTTGCCCCCTCACGCTGAAGCTTTCTTT. It codes for CASSLPPHAEAFF.

This chain uses TRBV10-3 with TRBJ1-5; 10 bases fit TRBD1. The CDR3 sequence is 16 residues long. In germline, CDR1 is ENHRY, CDR2 SYGVKD. V shed 0 bases and J 6 bases; nucleotides not matched to a gene: 5. Here the CDR3 DNA reads TGTGCCATCAGTGAGTCGACGGGGACAGGGGCTCAGCCCCAGCATTTT. This encodes CAISESTGTGAQPQHF.

V gene TRBV19 combines with J gene TRBJ1-1; 7 nucleotides align to TRBD1. Germline CDR1 is LNHDA and CDR2 is SQIVND (reference sequence). V shed 4 bases, J shed 4 bases, and the junction held 9 bases outside the gene matches. CDR3 length equals 15 residues. The CDR3 DNA follows: TGTGCCAGTAGTACTTACAGGGGAGTGGGCACTGAAGCTTTCTTT. This encodes CASSTYRGVGTEAFF.

This clonotype was found many times. The chain has TRBV5-1 and TRBJ1-1, with D possibly being TRBD1 (5 bases). V lost 2 bases and J lost 1, with 9 bases in between. The CDR3 loop spans 14 amino acids. The germline V gene has CDR1 SGHRS and CDR2 YFSETQ. CDR3 amino acids: CASSFEGSNTEAFF. CDR3 DNA sequence: TGCGCCAGCAGCTTTGAGGGGTCGAACACTGAAGCTTTCTTT.

This clonotype rates as medium-sized. The gene calls are TRBV7-2 and TRBJ1-4, with D possibly matching TRBD1 (5 bases). Per germline, CDR1 SGHTA and CDR2 FQGNSA. Trimming took off 2 bases at V and 12 bases at J, with 13 bases between the two ends. CDR3 length equals 13 residues. CDR3 bases: TGTGCCAGCAGCTTACGGCAGGGAGGTGAACTGTTTTTT. Its translation is CASSLRQGGELFF.

The genes are TRBV10-3 and TRBJ1-1, with D unresolved. This CDR3 has 14 amino acids. Trimming removed 4 bases at V and 0 bases at J, with 9 bases between. The germline CDR1 and CDR2 sequences are ENHRY and SYGVKD. The CDR3 DNA reads as TGTGCCATCAGTGGCCCAGAGATGAACACTGAAGCTTTCTTT. It encodes CAISGPEMNTEAFF.

V gene TRBV2 combines with J gene TRBJ2-6, with D uncertain. The germline V gene encodes CDR1 SNHLY and CDR2 FYNNEI. V lost 5 bases, J lost 0 bases, and 8 bases lay in between. This CDR3 contains 15 residues. CDR3 DNA sequence: TGTGCCAGCAGTATATCGGGCTCTGGGGCCAACGTCCTGACTTTC. Translation gives CASSISGSGANVLTF.

This chain connects TRBV25-1 to TRBJ1-1; D remains unclear. Trimming removed 6 bases from V and 3 bases from J, with 8 bases in between. This CDR3 comprises 12 residues. In germline, CDR1 is MGHDK, CDR2 SYGVNS. The CDR3 nucleotides read TGTGCCAGCAGAGTTGTGGACACTGAAGCTTTCTTT. The encoded protein is CASRVVDTEAFF.

This clonotype showed up many times. The V call is TRBV7-9, the J call TRBJ1-1; a possible D gene is TRBD1 (5 bases). CDR3 length equals 17 residues. V was shortened by 4 bases and J by 1 base, with 19 bases between the two germline ends. CDR1 is SEHNR, CDR2 FQNEAQ, per germline (reference sequence). The CDR3 DNA reads TGTGCCAGCAGCTATAATCCAGGGTTTCTTGGGAACACTGAAGCTTTCTTT. Protein sequence: CASSYNPGFLGNTEAFF.

V and J are TRBV10-3 and TRBJ1-2, with TRBD1 matching over 8 bases. The CDR3 spans 13 residues. J was trimmed by 2 bases and V by 10 bases; bases with no gene match: 6. Per germline, CDR1 ENHRY and CDR2 SYGVKD. The CDR3 protein is CATWTGRNYGYTF. The CDR3 region has the DNA TGTGCCACCTGGACAGGGCGAAACTATGGCTACACCTTC.

The chain links TRBV7-9 to TRBJ2-5; D unclear. The germline V gene encodes CDR1 SEHNR and CDR2 FQNEAQ (reference sequence). This CDR3 region has 17 residues. The V end lost 5 bases, the J end lost 3 bases, and 22 bases lay between the germline ends. The CDR3 bases are TGTGCCAGCAGCGTAGACGTCCCTGGAACACGGAAAGAGACCCAGTACTTC. Translating gives CASSVDVPGTRKETQYF.

This clonotype occurred many times. J is TRBJ1-2 and V is TRBV7-9; possibly TRBD1 for D (5 bases). The CDR3 runs to 14 residues. Germline V gene sequence: CDR1 SEHNR, CDR2 FQNEAQ (reference sequence). Trimming left V 8 bases short and J 0 bases short, with 13 bases between. The CDR3 DNA reads as TGTGCCAGCGGGGCACGGGCGACTAACTATGGCTACACCTTC. The encoded protein is CASGARATNYGYTF.